This T cell receptor beta chain came from a study of cytomegalovirus exposure and HLA in healthy donors. Study observations and caveats: About 90% or about 30% of the time was how often most TCR beta V segments were productive, according to an earlier analysis.

Donors likely had unrecorded immune exposures despite being nominally healthy when sampled. The PCR was carried out with 60 Vbeta primers and 13 Jbeta primers. Measured with immunoSEQ multiplex PCR; TCRdb has only the in-frame clones, and not every one. The sample lists about 140,000 clones; 65% to 70% were seen once. This clone occurred a few times. Its matching antigen is unknown. Germline V gives CDR1 SEHNR, CDR2 FQNEAQ (reference sequence). This CDR3 has 12 residues. Between the trimmed V and J ends, which lost 5 bases and 7 bases, there was a span of 11 bases. The chain combines TRBV7-9 with TRBJ1-2; unclear D gene. Material: PBMCs. This sequence originates from a man aged 25-45 years in good health and CMV-seropositive. The CDR3 sequence: CASSAPILGYTF. In nucleotides, the CDR3 is TGTGCCAGCAGCGCCCCGATACTTGGCTACACCTTC.